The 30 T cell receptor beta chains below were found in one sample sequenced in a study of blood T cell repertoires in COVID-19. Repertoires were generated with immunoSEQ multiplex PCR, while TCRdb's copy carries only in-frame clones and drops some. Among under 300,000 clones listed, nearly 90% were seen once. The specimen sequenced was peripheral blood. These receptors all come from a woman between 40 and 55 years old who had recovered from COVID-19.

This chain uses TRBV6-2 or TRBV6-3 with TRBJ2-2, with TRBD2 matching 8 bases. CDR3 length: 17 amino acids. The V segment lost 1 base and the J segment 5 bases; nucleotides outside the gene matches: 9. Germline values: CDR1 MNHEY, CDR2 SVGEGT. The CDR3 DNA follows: TGTGCCAGCAGTTACTGGGCCCCGGGAGGGTATACCGGGGAGCTGTTTTTT. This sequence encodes CASSYWAPGGYTGELFF.

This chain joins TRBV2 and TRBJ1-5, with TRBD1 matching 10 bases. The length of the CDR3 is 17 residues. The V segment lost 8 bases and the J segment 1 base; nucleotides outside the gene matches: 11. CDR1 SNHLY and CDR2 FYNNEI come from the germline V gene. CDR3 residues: CASSPGQGYRSNQPQHF. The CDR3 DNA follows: TGTGCCAGCTCTCCGGGACAGGGGTATCGGAGCAATCAGCCCCAGCATTTT.

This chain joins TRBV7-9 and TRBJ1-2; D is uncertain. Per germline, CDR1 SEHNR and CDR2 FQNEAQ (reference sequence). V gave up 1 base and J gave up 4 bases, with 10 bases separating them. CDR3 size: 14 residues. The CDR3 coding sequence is TGTGCCAGCAGCTTAGGCCAGAACCCCTATGGCTACACCTTC. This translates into CASSLGQNPYGYTF.

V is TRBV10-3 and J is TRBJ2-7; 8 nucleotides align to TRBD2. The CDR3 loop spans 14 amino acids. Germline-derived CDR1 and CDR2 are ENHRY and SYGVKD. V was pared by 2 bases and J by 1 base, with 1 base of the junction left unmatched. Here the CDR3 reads CAISERGGSYEQYF. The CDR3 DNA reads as TGTGCCATCAGTGAGCGGGGGGGGTCCTACGAGCAGTACTTC.

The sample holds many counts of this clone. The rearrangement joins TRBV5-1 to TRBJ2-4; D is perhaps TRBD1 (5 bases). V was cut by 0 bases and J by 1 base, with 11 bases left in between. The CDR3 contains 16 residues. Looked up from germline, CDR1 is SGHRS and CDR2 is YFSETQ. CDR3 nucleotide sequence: TGCGCCAGCAGCTTGGGGCTACAGGTGGCCAAAAACATTCAGTACTTC. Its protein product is CASSLGLQVAKNIQYF.

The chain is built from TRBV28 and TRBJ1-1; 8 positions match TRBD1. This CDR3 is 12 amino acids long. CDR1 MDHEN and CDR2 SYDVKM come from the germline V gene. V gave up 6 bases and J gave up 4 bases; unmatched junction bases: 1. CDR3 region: CASRTGGTEAFF. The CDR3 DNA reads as TGTGCCAGCAGAACAGGGGGCACTGAAGCTTTCTTT.

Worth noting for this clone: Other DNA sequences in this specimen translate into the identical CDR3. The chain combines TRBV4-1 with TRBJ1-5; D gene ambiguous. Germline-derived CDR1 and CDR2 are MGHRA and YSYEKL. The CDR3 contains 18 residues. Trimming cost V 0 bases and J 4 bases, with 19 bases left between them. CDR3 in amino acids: CASSQDSLGLGGNQPQHF. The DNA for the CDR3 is TGCGCCAGCAGCCAAGACAGTCTCGGACTTGGCGGGAATCAGCCCCAGCATTTT.

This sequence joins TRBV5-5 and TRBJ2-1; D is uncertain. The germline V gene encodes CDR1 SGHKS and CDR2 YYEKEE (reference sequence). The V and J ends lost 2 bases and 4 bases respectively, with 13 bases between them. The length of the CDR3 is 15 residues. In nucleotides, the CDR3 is TGTGCCAGCAGCTTAATGTCACAGCTGTACAATGAGCAGTTCTTC. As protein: CASSLMSQLYNEQFF.

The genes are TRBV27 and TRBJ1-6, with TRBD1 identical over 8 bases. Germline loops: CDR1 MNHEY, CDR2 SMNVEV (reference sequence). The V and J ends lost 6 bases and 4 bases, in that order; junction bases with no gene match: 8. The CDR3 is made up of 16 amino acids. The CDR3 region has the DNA TGTGCCAGCAGACGAGGACAGGGCACATATAATTCACCCCTCCACTTT. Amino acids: CASRRGQGTYNSPLHF.

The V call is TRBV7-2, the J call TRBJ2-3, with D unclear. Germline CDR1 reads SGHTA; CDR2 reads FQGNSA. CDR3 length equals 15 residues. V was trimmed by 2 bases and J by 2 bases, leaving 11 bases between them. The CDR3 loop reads CASSLTVRLTDTQYF. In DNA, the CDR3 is TGTGCCAGCAGCTTAACGGTCAGACTCACAGATACGCAGTATTTT.

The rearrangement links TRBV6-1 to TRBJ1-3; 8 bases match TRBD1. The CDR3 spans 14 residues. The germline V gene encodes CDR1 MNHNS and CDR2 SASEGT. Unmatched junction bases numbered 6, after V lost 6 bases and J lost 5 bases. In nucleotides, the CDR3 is TGTGCCAGCAGCCTCGGACAGGGCAGAAACACCATATATTTT. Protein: CASSLGQGRNTIYF.

This chain's CDR3 is CASSHEPGLPQETQYF. The CDR3 DNA is TGTGCCAGCAGCCATGAGCCGGGACTTCCCCAAGAGACCCAGTACTTC. The rearrangement links TRBV3-1 (or the pseudogene TRBV3-2) to TRBJ2-5, with D maybe TRBD2 (6 bases). The V and J ends lost 3 bases and 1 base respectively, with 15 bases between them. Germline CDR1 is LGHDT and CDR2 is YNNKEL (reference sequence). CDR3 length: 16 amino acids.

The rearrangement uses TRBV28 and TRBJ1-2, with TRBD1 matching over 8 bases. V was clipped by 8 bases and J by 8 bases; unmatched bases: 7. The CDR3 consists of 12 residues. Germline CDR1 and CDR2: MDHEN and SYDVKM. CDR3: CASGQGRLGYTF. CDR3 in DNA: TGTGCCAGCGGACAGGGCCGCCTAGGCTACACCTTC.

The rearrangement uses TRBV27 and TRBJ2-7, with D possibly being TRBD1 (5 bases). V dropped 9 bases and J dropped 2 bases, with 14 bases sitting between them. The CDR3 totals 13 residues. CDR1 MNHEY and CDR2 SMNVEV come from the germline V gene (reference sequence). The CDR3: CARNRFNPYEQYF. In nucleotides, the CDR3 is TGTGCCAGGAACAGGTTTAACCCCTACGAGCAGTACTTC.

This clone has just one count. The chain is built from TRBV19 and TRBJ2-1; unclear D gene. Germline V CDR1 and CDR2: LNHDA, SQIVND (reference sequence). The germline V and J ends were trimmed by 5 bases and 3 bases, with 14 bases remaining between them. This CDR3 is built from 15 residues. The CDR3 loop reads CASSPRELFYNEQFF. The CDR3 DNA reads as TGTGCCAGTAGTCCCCGCGAGTTGTTCTACAATGAGCAGTTCTTC.

The CDR3 protein is CASSPGTGDPNYGYTF. The CDR3 DNA follows: TGTGCCAGCAGCCCCGGGACAGGGGACCCTAACTATGGCTACACCTTC. J is TRBJ1-2 and V is TRBV28, with 10 bases lining up with TRBD1. The CDR3 is made up of 16 amino acids. V lost 6 bases and J lost 0; bases outside the gene matches: 7. Germline CDR1 MDHEN, CDR2 SYDVKM.

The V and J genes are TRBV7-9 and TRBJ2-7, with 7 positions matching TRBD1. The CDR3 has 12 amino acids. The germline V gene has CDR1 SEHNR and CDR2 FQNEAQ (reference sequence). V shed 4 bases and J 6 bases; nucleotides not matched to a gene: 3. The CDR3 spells CASSYNRGEQYF. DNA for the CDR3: TGTGCCAGCAGCTATAACAGGGGCGAGCAGTACTTC.

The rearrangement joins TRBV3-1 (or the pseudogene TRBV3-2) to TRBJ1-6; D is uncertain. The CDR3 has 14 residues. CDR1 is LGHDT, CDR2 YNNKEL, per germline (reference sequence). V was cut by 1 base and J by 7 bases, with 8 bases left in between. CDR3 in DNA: TGTGCCAGCAGCCAAGCTGAGGGCAATTCACCCCTCCACTTT. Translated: CASSQAEGNSPLHF.

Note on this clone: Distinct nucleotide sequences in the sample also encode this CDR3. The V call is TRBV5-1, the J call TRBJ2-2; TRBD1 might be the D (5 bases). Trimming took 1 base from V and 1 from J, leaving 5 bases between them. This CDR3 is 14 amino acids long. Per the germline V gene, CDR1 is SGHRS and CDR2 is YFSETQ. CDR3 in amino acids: CASSLTGNTGELFF. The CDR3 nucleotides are TGCGCCAGCAGCTTGACAGGGAACACCGGGGAGCTGTTTTTT.

The CDR3 protein is CASSPPSVTEAFF. The CDR3 coding sequence is TGTGCCAGCTCACCACCGTCAGTGACTGAAGCTTTCTTT. The V call is TRBV18, the J call TRBJ1-1; D gene uncertain. The CDR3 runs 13 residues. In germline, CDR1 is KGHSH, CDR2 LQKENI. V was clipped by 0 bases and J by 5 bases, with 7 bases between them.

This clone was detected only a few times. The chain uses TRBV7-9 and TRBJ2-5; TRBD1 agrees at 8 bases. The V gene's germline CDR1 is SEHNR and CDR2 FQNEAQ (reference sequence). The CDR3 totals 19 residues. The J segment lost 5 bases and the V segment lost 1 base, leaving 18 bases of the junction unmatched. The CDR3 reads CASSLGWTGSGVVVETQYF. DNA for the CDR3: TGTGCCAGCAGCTTAGGGTGGACAGGGTCGGGCGTGGTTGTCGAGACCCAGTACTTC.

This CDR3 reads CASSREGQGRTNQPQHF. The CDR3 coding sequence is TGCGCCAGCAGCCGAGAAGGACAGGGGCGAACTAATCAGCCCCAGCATTTT. The genes are TRBV4-1 and TRBJ1-5; 9 nucleotides agree with TRBD1. The CDR3 spans 17 residues. Trimming removed 4 bases from V and 4 bases from J; junction bases left unmatched: 11. Germline CDR1 reads MGHRA; CDR2 reads YSYEKL.

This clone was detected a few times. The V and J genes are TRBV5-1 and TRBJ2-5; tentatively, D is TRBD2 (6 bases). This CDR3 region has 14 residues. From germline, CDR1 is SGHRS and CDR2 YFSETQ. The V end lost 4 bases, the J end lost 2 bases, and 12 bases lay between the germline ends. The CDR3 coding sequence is TGCGCCAGCAGCCGGTGGGAGGTGCAAGAGACCCAGTACTTC. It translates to CASSRWEVQETQYF.

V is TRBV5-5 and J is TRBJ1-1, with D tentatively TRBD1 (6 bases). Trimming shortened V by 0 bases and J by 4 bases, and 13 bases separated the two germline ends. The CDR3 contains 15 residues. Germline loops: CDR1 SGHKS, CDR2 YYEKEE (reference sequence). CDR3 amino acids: CASSLEWGHGTEAFF. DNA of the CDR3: TGTGCCAGCAGCTTGGAATGGGGGCACGGCACTGAAGCTTTCTTT.

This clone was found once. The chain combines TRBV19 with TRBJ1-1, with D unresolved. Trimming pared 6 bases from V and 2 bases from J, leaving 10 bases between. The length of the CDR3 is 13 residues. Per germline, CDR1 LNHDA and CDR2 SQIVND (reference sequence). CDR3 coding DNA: TGTGCCAGTAGCAGCAGGATTAACACTGAAGCTTTCTTT. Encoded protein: CASSSRINTEAFF.

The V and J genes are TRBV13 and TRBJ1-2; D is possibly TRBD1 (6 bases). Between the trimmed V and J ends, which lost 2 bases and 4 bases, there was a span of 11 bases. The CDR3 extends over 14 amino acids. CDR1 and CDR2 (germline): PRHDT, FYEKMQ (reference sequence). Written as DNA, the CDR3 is TGTGCCAGCAGCTTACGGGGGGCGACCTATGGCTACACCTTC. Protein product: CASSLRGATYGYTF.

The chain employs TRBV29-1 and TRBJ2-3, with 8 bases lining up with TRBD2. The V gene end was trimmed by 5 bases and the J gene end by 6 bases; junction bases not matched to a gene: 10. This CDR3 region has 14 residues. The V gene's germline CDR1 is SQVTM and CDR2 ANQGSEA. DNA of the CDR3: TGCAGCGTTCGCCTAGCGGGTATCGGGGATACGCAGTATTTT. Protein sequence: CSVRLAGIGDTQYF.

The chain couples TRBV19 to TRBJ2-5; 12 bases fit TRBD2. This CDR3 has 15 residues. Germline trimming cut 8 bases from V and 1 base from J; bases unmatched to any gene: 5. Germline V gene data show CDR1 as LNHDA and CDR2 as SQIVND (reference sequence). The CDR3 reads CASATSGGAQETQYF. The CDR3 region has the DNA TGTGCCAGTGCGACTAGCGGGGGAGCCCAAGAGACCCAGTACTTC.

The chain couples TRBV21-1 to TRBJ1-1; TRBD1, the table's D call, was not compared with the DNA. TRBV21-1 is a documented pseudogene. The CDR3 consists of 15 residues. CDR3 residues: CASSTHRSSGTEAFF. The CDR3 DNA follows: TGTGCCAGCAGCACGCACAGATCTTCTGGGACTGAAGCTTTCTTT.

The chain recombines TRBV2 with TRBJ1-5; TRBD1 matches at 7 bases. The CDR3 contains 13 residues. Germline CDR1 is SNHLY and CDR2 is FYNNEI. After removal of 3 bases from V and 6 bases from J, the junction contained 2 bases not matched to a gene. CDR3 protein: CASSEGQFQPQHF. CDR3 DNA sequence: TGTGCCAGCAGTGAGGGACAGTTTCAGCCCCAGCATTTT.